The rows below give T cell receptor beta chains drawn from one sample of a study of T cells in Graves' hyperthyroidism and ophthalmopathy. TCRdb fed the multiplex PCR reads into MiXCR, producing one record per CDR3 protein. Of under 350,000 distinct CDR3 sequences in the sample, roughly 23% were seen once. The specimen was blood. Every receptor here comes from a woman between 50 and 59 years old with Graves' hyperthyroidism. CDR3s include the opening cysteine and the closing phenylalanine or tryptophan. Fields, in order: clone size, V gene, J gene, CDR3 protein. The size of a clone is reported for some rows only, either as once, few or many, or as a class for expanded clones.

NA	TRBV7-9	TRBJ2-7	CASSGTGTEKAYEQYF
few	TRBV5-1	TRBJ1-6	CASRSGTGNSPLHF
NA	TRBV20-1	TRBJ2-1	CSARDPVAGVSEQFF
NA	TRBV6-1	TRBJ1-6	CASMSRGNSPLHF
NA	TRBV7-2	TRBJ1-5	CASSYYSFNQPQHF
few	TRBV11-2	TRBJ2-1	CASSSTQGQHNEQFF
many	TRBV18	TRBJ2-3	CASSPLSSGSADTQYF
many	TRBV11-2	TRBJ2-5	CASSLEFRYQETQYF
NA	TRBV6-1	TRBJ2-7	CASSDVPSSPYEQYF
NA	TRBV6-5	TRBJ2-1	CASSYLAGADNEQFF
many	TRBV11-3	TRBJ2-2	CASSSEGRTTGELFF
many	TRBV5-8	TRBJ1-2	CASSLEQFGYTF
many	TRBV7-9	TRBJ2-1	CASSSRTTRSYNEQFF
many	TRBV9	TRBJ1-1	CASSPQQGVDTEAFF